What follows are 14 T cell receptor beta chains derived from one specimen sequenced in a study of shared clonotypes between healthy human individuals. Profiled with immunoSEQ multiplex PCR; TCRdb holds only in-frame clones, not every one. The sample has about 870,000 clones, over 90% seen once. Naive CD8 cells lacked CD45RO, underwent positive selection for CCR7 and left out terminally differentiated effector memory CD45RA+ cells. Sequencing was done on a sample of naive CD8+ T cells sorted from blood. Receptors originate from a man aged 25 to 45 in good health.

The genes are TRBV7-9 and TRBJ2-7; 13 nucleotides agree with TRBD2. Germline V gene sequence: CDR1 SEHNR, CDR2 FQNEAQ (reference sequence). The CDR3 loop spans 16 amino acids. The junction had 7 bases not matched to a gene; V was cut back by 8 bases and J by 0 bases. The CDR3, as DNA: TGTGCCAGCCGGCGGACTAGCGGGAGCACCTCCTACGAGCAGTACTTC. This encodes CASRRTSGSTSYEQYF.

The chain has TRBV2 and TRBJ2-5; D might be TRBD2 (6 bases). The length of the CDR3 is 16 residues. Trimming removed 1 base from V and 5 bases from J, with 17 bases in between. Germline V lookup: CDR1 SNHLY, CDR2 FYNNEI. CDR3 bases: TGTGCCAGCAGTGAAGTCTTGGGGCTAGCGTATGAGACCCAGTACTTC. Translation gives CASSEVLGLAYETQYF. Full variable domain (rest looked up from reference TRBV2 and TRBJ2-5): EPEVTQTPSHQVTQMGQEVILRCVPISNHLYFYWYRQILGQKVEFLVSFYNNEISEKSEIFDDQFSVERPDGSNFTLKIRSTKLEDSAMYFCASSEVLGLAYETQYFGPGTRLLVL.

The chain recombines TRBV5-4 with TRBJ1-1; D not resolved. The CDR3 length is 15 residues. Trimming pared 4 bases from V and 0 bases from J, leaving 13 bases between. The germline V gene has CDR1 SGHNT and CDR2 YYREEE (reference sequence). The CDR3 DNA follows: TGTGCCAGCAGCCCTGGTGGAGGCGTGAACACTGAAGCTTTCTTT. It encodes CASSPGGGVNTEAFF.

The CDR3 reads CASSVEGGPQYF. The DNA of the CDR3 is TGTGCCAGCAGCGTAGAGGGGGGGCCGCAGTATTTT. J is TRBJ2-3 and V is TRBV9, with a possible D match to TRBD2 (7 bases). Trimming took 0 bases from V and 10 from J, leaving 9 bases between them. This CDR3 has 12 residues. Germline V gene data show CDR1 as SGDLS and CDR2 as YYNGEE.

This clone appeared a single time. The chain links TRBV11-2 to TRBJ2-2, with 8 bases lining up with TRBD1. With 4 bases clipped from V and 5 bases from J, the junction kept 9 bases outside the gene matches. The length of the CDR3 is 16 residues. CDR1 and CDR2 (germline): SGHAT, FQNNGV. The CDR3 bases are TGTGCCAGCAGCTCTACTCCCAGGGGGCGGACCGGGGAGCTGTTTTTT. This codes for CASSSTPRGRTGELFF.

The CDR3 loop is CASSSQEGQRVNEQFF. CDR3 bases: TGTGCCAGCAGTTCACAGGAGGGACAAAGGGTTAATGAGCAGTTCTTC. This rearrangement joins TRBV27 to TRBJ2-1; D is tentatively TRBD1 or TRBD2 (6 bases each). The CDR3 consists of 16 residues. CDR1 is MNHEY and CDR2 is SMNVEV in the germline V gene (reference sequence). V dropped 4 bases and J dropped 7 bases, with 20 bases sitting between them.

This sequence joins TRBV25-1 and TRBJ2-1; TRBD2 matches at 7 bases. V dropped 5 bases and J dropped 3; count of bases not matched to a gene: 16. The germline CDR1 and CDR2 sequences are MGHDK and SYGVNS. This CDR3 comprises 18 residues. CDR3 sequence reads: CASSNSEAGLVYYNEQFF. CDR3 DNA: TGTGCCAGCAGTAACTCCGAGGCCGGACTAGTATACTACAATGAGCAGTTCTTC.

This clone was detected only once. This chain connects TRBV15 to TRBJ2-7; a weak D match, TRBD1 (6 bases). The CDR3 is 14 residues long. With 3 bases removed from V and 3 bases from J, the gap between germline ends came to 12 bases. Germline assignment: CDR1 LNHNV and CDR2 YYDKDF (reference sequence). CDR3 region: CATSRDFRGYEQYF. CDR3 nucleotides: TGTGCCACCAGCAGGGACTTCAGGGGCTACGAGCAGTACTTC.

The CDR3 reads CATSRPPREGFEQYF. The CDR3 region has the DNA TGTGCCACCAGCAGGCCCCCCAGGGAAGGGTTCGAGCAGTACTTC. This sequence joins TRBV15 and TRBJ2-7, with D maybe TRBD1 (5 bases). This CDR3 is 15 amino acids long. CDR1 and CDR2 (germline): LNHNV, YYDKDF (reference sequence). Trimming pared 3 bases from V and 6 bases from J, leaving 18 bases between.

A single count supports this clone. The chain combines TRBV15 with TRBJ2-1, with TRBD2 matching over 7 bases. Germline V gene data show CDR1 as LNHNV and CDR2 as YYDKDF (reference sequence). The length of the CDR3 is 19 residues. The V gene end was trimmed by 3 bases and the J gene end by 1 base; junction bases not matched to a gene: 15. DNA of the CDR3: TGTGCCACCAGCAGGTCTGCTAGCGGAATCCCGGGATCCTACAATGAGCAGTTCTTC. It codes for CATSRSASGIPGSYNEQFF.

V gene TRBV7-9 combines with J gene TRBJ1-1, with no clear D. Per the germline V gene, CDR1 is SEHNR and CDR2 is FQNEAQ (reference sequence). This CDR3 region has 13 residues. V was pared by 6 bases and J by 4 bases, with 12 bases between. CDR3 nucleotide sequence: TGTGCCAGCAGTGTTGGTGGGAGCACTGAAGCTTTCTTT. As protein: CASSVGGSTEAFF. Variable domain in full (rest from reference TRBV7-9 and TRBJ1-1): DTGVSQNPRHKITKRGQNVTFRCDPISEHNRLYWYRQTLGQGPEFLTYFQNEAQLEKSRLLSDRFSAERPKGSFSTLEIQRTEQGDSAMYLCASSVGGSTEAFFGQGTRLTVV.

CDR3 in amino acids: CASSSRGSAFFTEQYF. Written as DNA, the CDR3 is TGTGCCAGCAGCTCAAGAGGGAGCGCCTTTTTTACCGAGCAGTACTTC. This chain links TRBV5-6 with TRBJ2-7; TRBD2 is a possible D gene (5 bases). Germline loops: CDR1 SGHDT, CDR2 YYEEEE. The CDR3 covers 16 residues. V was clipped by 3 bases and J by 6 bases, with 22 bases between them.

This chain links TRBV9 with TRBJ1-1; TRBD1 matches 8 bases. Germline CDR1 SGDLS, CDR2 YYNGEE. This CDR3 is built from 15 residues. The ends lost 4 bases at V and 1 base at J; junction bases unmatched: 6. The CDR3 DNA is TGTGCCAGCAGCCCAGGGACAGGAGGGAACACTGAAGCTTTCTTT. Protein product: CASSPGTGGNTEAFF.

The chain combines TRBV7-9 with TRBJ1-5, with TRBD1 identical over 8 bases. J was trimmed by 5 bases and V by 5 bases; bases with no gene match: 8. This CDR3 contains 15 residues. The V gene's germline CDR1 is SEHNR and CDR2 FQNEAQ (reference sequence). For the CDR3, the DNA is TGTGCCAGCAGCGACCCGGACAGGGCCGATCAGCCCCAGCATTTT. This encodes CASSDPDRADQPQHF.